This T cell receptor (beta chain) was observed in a study of T cells after yellow fever vaccination. Study as a whole: SMART-Seq v4 Ultra Low Input prepared the low-cell-number fractions.

CDR3 size: 15 residues. Germline CDR1 is MGHRA and CDR2 is YSYEKL. V lost 0 bases, J lost 8 bases, and 14 bases lay in between. TCRdb reanalysed the 5' RACE reads using MiXCR and keeps one entry per CDR3 protein. The sample comprises about 25,000 distinct CDR3 sequences, approximately 3.5% of which are singletons, and approximately 0.96% rests with the top ten. This clonotype was seen ten or more times. The sequence was obtained from a man younger than 30 who received the YFV17D yellow fever vaccine. V usage is TRBV4-1 and J usage is TRBJ2-1; a possible D gene is TRBD2 (5 bases). The input for sequencing was PBMCs, either bulk or a sorted T-cell subset (CD4+, CD8+, memory, or dextramer-sorted; not recorded which), taken more than 35 days after the first yellow fever vaccination. CDR3 residues: CASSQDGLLDYEQFF. CDR3 DNA sequence: TGCGCCAGCAGCCAAGACGGTCTCCTGGACTATGAGCAGTTCTTC.